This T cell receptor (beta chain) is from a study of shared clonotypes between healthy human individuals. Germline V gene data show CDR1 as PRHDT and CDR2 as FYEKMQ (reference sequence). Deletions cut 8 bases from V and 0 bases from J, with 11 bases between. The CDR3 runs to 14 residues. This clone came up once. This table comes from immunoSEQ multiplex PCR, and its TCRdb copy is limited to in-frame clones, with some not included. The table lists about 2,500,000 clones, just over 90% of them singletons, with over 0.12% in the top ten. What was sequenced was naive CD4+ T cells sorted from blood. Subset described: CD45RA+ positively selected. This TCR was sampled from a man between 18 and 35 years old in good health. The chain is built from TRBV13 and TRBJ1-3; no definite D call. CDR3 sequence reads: CASRITSSGNTIYF. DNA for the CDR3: TGTGCCAGCCGTATTACGAGCTCTGGAAACACCATATATTTT.